This entry is about one TCR beta chain. The CDR3 runs to 16 residues. V lost 3 bases, J lost 8 bases, and 22 bases lay in between. CDR1 is LGHNT, CDR2 FRNRAP, per germline. Here immunoSEQ multiplex PCR was the method, and the copy in TCRdb shows in-frame clones only, minus some. The sample has 25,000 to 40,000 clones, around 80% seen once. The sample is drawn from a study of PD-1 blockade in classical Hodgkin lymphoma. Study context: Intravenous infusions of nivolumab 3 mg/kg reached patients every 2 weeks.

Documented time point: cycle 4 day 1 (C4D1), after 6 weeks of nivolumab. Each patient relapsed following autologous stem cell transplantation, and prior brentuximab vedotin exposure differed. Progressive disease, partial response or complete response was each patient's best response. Sequenced here: peripheral blood mononuclear cells (PBMCs), sampled before the fourth cycle of nivolumab. The origin of this receptor is a human donor with classical Hodgkin lymphoma. The chain recombines TRBV12-5 with TRBJ1-2; a possible D gene is TRBD1 (5 bases). The CDR3 coding sequence is TGTGCTAGTGGTTTTCCGGACAAGCGGGGCTATCGGGGCTACACCTTC. This sequence encodes CASGFPDKRGYRGYTF.